Below, 23 T cell receptor beta chains from the same sample are listed, as sequenced in a study. TCRdb re-derived calls from the reads in MiXCR, one entry per CDR3 protein. The table has about 800 distinct CDR3 sequences, roughly 30% seen once. Sequencing was done on a sample of CD8+ T cells (not recorded whether cultured). The source of these receptors is a female donor.

Details on this clonotype: A read error is possible here, since a much larger clone lies one base away. V and J are TRBV29-1 and TRBJ1-2; D unclear. V was cut by 0 bases and J by 6 bases, with 8 bases left in between. The germline gives CDR1 SQVTM, CDR2 ANQGSEA. The CDR3 spans 12 residues. The CDR3 coding sequence is TGCAGCGTTGAAGACAGCTCCAATGGCTACACCTTC. Amino acid sequence: CSVEDSSNGYTF.

By share of the sample, this clonotype is hyperexpanded (1% or more). The chain combines TRBV3-2 with TRBJ1-2. TRBV3-2 is annotated as a pseudogene. The CDR3 is made up of 15 amino acids. The CDR3, as DNA: TGTGCCAGCAGCCAAGATATAACAGTACTTTATGGCTACACCTTC. Its translation is CASSQDITVLYGYTF.

On this clonotype: The junction and the germline gene differ at one end; a read error may be behind it. This chain connects TRBV27 to TRBJ1-1; 7 bases agree with TRBD1. From germline, CDR1 is MNHEY and CDR2 SMNVEV (reference sequence). The CDR3 consists of 14 residues. The CDR3 bases are TGTGCCAGCAGTGCCGGGACAGAAAACACTGAAACTTTCTTT. This encodes CASSAGTENTETFF.

This clonotype was found a few times. This sequence may be a read error, since a much larger clone differs from it by one base. The gene calls are TRBV6-1 and TRBJ1-5; no reliable D call. CDR1 is MNHNS and CDR2 is SASEGT in the germline V gene. CDR3 length: 15 residues. V was shortened by 2 bases and J by 3 bases, with 11 bases between the two germline ends. The CDR3 region is CASSEPRGLNQPQHF. The CDR3 DNA follows: TGTGCCAGCAGTGAACCCCGCGGGCTCAATCAGCCCCAGCATTTT.

V usage is TRBV9 and J usage is TRBJ2-1, with 11 bases aligning to TRBD2. V trimming: 5 bases; J trimming: 4 bases; junction bases outside the gene matches: 8. The CDR3 is 16 amino acids. In germline, CDR1 is SGDLS, CDR2 YYNGEE. As DNA, the CDR3 is TGTGCCAGCAGTATAGAGGGACTAGCGGAGTACAATGAGCAGTTCTTC. Translation gives CASSIEGLAEYNEQFF.

Points on this clonotype: At one of its ends the junction is not consistent with the germline gene, which may arise from a read error. The chain links TRBV19 to TRBJ1-5; possibly TRBD1 for D (5 bases). The CDR3 totals 14 residues. CDR1 and CDR2 from the germline V gene are LNHDA and SQIVND (reference sequence). In DNA form, the CDR3 reads TGTGCCAGTGGTATACGGTATATGGGGACTTCCTTAGCCTTT. Translated, it gives CASGIRYMGTSLAF.

The CDR3 loop is CASSMRNKDTQYF. The CDR3 DNA is TGTGCCAGTAGTATGCGAAACAAAGATACGCAGTATTTT. This chain joins TRBV19 and TRBJ2-3, with D unresolved. The CDR3 loop spans 13 amino acids. The germline gives CDR1 LNHDA, CDR2 SQIVND (reference sequence). V shed 3 bases and J shed 5 bases, with 9 bases lying between them.

By proportion, this clonotype is large (0.1 to 1%). The J gene is TRBJ1-5, the V gene TRBV19; D remains unclear. The germline V and J ends were trimmed by 5 bases and 8 bases, with 13 bases remaining between them. CDR3 length: 13 residues. CDR1 and CDR2 from the germline V gene are LNHDA and SQIVND (reference sequence). CDR3 region: CASSSRSSEPQHF. Here the CDR3 DNA reads TGTGCCAGTAGTTCCCGCTCATCAGAGCCCCAGCATTTT.

This clonotype is classed as medium-sized. The chain uses TRBV19 and TRBJ2-1; 7 bases are shared with TRBD2. The V gene end was trimmed by 6 bases and the J gene end by 3 bases; junction bases not matched to a gene: 5. The CDR3 length is 14 residues. Germline loops: CDR1 LNHDA, CDR2 SQIVND (reference sequence). CDR3 coding DNA: TGTGCCAGTAGCCTTCCGGGGGGCTACAATGAGCAGTTCTTC. Protein product: CASSLPGGYNEQFF. The full variable domain, completed using reference TRBV19 and TRBJ2-1, is DGGITQSPKYLFRKEGQNVTLSCEQNLNHDAMYWYRQDPGQGLRLIYYSQIVNDFQKGDIAEGYSVSREKKESFPLTVTSAQKNPTAFYLCASSLPGGYNEQFFGPGTRLTVL.

This clonotype has just a few counts. A read error may produce the germline difference seen at one junction end. The chain recombines TRBV19 with TRBJ2-3; D is undetermined. Looked up from germline, CDR1 is LNHDA and CDR2 is SQIVND (reference sequence). The CDR3 totals 13 residues. The CDR3 DNA reads TGTGCCGGTAGTACGCGGAGCACAGATACGCAGTATTTT. Protein sequence: CAGSTRSTDTQYF.

J is TRBJ1-6 and V is TRBV21-1; whether TRBD1, the table's D call, matches the DNA was not checked. TRBV21-1 counts as a pseudogene. The CDR3 has 16 amino acids. This chain's CDR3 is CASSPGPTGDNSPLHF. DNA for the CDR3: TGTGCCAGCAGCCCCGGTCCGACAGGGGATAATTCGCCTCTCCACTTT.

This clonotype was picked up a small number of times. CDR3 nucleotides: TGCGCCAGCAGCCAAGAGAGGTGGGGAGGTGGAAACACCATATATTTT. Protein sequence: CASSQERWGGGNTIYF. J is TRBJ1-3 and V is TRBV4-3, with D unresolved. Looked up from germline, CDR1 is LGHNA and CDR2 is YSLEER. CDR3 size: 16 residues. The ends were cut back, 0 bases at V and 3 bases at J, with 12 bases in the middle.

Within the sample, this clonotype is large. V gene TRBV29-1 combines with J gene TRBJ2-1; perhaps TRBD1 as D (7 bases). CDR1 is SQVTM, CDR2 ANQGSEA, per germline. Trimming removed 1 base from V and 8 bases from J, with 15 bases in between. This CDR3 is 14 amino acids long. The CDR3 loop reads CSVEGAGGYDEQFF. In DNA, the CDR3 is TGCAGCGTTGAAGGGGCAGGGGGGTACGATGAGCAGTTCTTC.

Within the sample, this clonotype is medium-sized (0.01 to 0.1%). V gene TRBV19 combines with J gene TRBJ2-1; D may be TRBD1 (5 bases). The length of the CDR3 is 13 residues. The V end was cut by 4 bases, the J end by 9 bases, with 13 bases between. Looked up from germline, CDR1 is LNHDA and CDR2 is SQIVND (reference sequence). CDR3 sequence: CASSTRSGIEQFF. The CDR3 bases are TGTGCCAGTAGTACTCGTTCAGGGATTGAGCAGTTCTTC.

This clonotype is classed as large. J is TRBJ1-1 and V is TRBV24-1; D gene ambiguous. CDR3 length: 19 residues. V was cut by 0 bases and J by 0 bases, with 19 bases left in between. Germline loops: CDR1 KGHDR, CDR2 SFDVKD. The CDR3 spells CATSDLLSTAGVVNTEAFF. In DNA, the CDR3 is TGTGCCACCAGTGATTTGTTATCGACCGCAGGAGTTGTGAACACTGAAGCTTTCTTT.

This clonotype is deemed medium-sized. Germline and junction disagree at one end, which may indicate a read error. This chain joins TRBV19 and TRBJ1-1, with TRBD1 as a possible D gene (5 bases). Germline CDR1 and CDR2: LNHDA and SQIVND (reference sequence). This CDR3 has 13 residues. The CDR3 is CPSSIFGGKEAFF. The CDR3 region has the DNA TGTCCCAGTAGTATTTTCGGGGGAAAGGAAGCTTTCTTT.

This clonotype occurred a few times. The rearrangement uses TRBV15 and TRBJ2-1; D not certain. Germline CDR1 reads LNHNV; CDR2 reads YYDKDF (reference sequence). The V gene lost 7 bases and the J gene lost 7 bases, with 17 bases spanning the gap. CDR3 length: 14 amino acids. This chain's CDR3 is CATTSDGTANEQFF. Here the CDR3 DNA reads TGTGCCACCACCTCAGACGGAACGGCGAATGAGCAGTTCTTC. Based on the CDR3 plus reference TRBV15 and TRBJ2-1, the full variable domain is DAMVIQNPRYQVTQFGKPVTLSCSQTLNHNVMYWYQQKSSQAPKLLFHYYDKDFNNEADTPDNFQSRRPNTSFCFLDIRSPGLGDTAMYLCATTSDGTANEQFFGPGTRLTVL.

This clonotype qualifies as large. The V gene is TRBV19, the J gene TRBJ2-7; D is unresolved. The germline gives CDR1 LNHDA, CDR2 SQIVND (reference sequence). With 5 bases removed from V and 2 bases from J, the gap between germline ends came to 10 bases. This CDR3 is 13 amino acids long. CDR3 region: CASSYRSAYEQYF. CDR3 DNA: TGTGCCAGTAGTTACAGAAGTGCCTACGAGCAGTACTTC.

With regard to this clonotype: One end of the junction does not line up with germline, which may come from a read error. The V and J genes are TRBV19 and TRBJ2-2; no firm D call. This CDR3 is built from 13 residues. Per germline, CDR1 LNHDA and CDR2 SQIVND (reference sequence). DNA of the CDR3: TGTGCCGGTAGTATTACCCCCACCAGGGAGCTGTTTTTT. Translating it yields CAGSITPTRELFF.

By share of the sample, this clonotype is large. V is TRBV18 and J is TRBJ1-2; TRBD1 matches 7 bases. J lost 6 bases, V lost 6 bases, and 7 bases had no gene match. Germline V lookup: CDR1 KGHSH, CDR2 LQKENI. The CDR3 extends over 13 amino acids. In DNA form, the CDR3 reads TGTGCCAGCTCCCTAACAGGGGTGGATGGCTACACCTTC. As protein: CASSLTGVDGYTF.

This clonotype ranks as medium-sized. V and J are TRBV3-2 and TRBJ1-1. TRBV3-2 is a pseudogene segment. The CDR3 length is 17 residues. CDR3 nucleotide sequence: TGTGCCAGCAGCCAAGATGAGGACGGCTTCATGAACACTGAAGCTTTCTTT. Protein: CASSQDEDGFMNTEAFF.

By sample fraction, this clonotype is medium-sized. V gene TRBV19 combines with J gene TRBJ2-5; possibly TRBD1 or TRBD2 for D (6 bases each). CDR3 length: 14 residues. Germline V lookup: CDR1 LNHDA, CDR2 SQIVND (reference sequence). Trimming shortened V by 3 bases and J by 5 bases, and 13 bases separated the two germline ends. The CDR3 is CASSIFGGAETQYF. The CDR3, as DNA: TGTGCCAGTAGTATCTTCGGGGGCGCGGAGACCCAGTACTTC.

As to this clonotype: One end of the junction does not line up with germline, which may come from a read error. V gene TRBV19 combines with J gene TRBJ2-1, with 8 bases identical to TRBD2. There are 16 residues in the CDR3. Germline CDR1 is LNHDA and CDR2 is SQIVND (reference sequence). The chain's CDR3 is CASSIRGGSSYNGQFF. In DNA, the CDR3 is TGTGCCAGTAGTATCCGGGGGGGTAGCTCCTACAATGGGCAGTTCTTC.